Listed here are 3 T cell receptor beta chains from one sample, sequenced in a study of blood T cell dynamics during melanoma immunotherapy. Time point here: pre-treatment baseline. Libraries were prepared by immunoSEQ multiplex PCR; TCRdb keeps only in-frame clonotypes and omits some of them. The table has tens of thousands of clones, 70% to 90% seen once. Specimen: blood, collected from a patient treated with checkpoint blockade. Receptors originate from a human donor with melanoma.

Here the CDR3 reads CASSRQNYNSPLHF. The DNA for the CDR3 is TGTGCCAGCAGCCGACAGAATTATAATTCACCCCTCCACTTT. The chain recombines TRBV6-5 with TRBJ1-6; tentatively, D is TRBD1 (5 bases). Germline V gene data show CDR1 as MNHEY and CDR2 as SVGAGI. V lost 6 bases, J lost 4 bases, and 10 bases lay in between. CDR3 size: 14 residues.

Only one count was recorded for this clone. The chain has TRBV10-3 and TRBJ1-2; D perhaps matches TRBD1 (6 bases). With 4 bases removed from V and 8 bases from J, the gap between germline ends came to 11 bases. This CDR3 spans 12 amino acids. Germline CDR1 is ENHRY and CDR2 is SYGVKD. The CDR3 is CAISGTRGGYTF. In nucleotides, the CDR3 is TGTGCCATCAGTGGAACGAGGGGGGGCTACACCTTC.

The chain uses TRBV25-1 and TRBJ2-5, with D unclear. Near its end, the DNA agrees better with TRBJ2-7, so the J call may be wrong. Germline loops: CDR1 MGHDK, CDR2 SYGVNS. The CDR3 runs to 12 residues. For the CDR3, the DNA is TGTGCCAGCCGGAGTTGGACGGGCGAGCAGTACTTC. As protein: CASRSWTGEQYF.